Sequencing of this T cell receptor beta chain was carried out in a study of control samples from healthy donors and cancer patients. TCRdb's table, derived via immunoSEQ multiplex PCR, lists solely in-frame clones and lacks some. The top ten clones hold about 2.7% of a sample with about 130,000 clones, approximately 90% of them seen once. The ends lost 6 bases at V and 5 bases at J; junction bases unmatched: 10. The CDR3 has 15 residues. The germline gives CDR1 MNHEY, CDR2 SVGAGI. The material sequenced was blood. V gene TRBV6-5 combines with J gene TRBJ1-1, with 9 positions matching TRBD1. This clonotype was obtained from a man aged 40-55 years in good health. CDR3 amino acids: CASRDRTGGKTEAFF. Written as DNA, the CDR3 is TGTGCCAGCAGAGACCGCACAGGGGGCAAGACTGAAGCTTTCTTT.